The clone carrying this TCR beta chain has ten or more counts. Its antigen remains unidentified. V was clipped by 7 bases and J by 1 base, with 15 bases between them. This CDR3 region has 15 residues. This sample stems from a study of early T cells in non-severe SARS-CoV-2 infection. Overall study: Bulk RNA from unsorted whole blood was sequenced; chains were unpaired.

Individual cDNA molecules were tagged with unique molecular identifiers. TCRdb analysed the 5' RACE reads with MiXCR anew, one entry per CDR3 protein. The sample carries more than 40,000 distinct CDR3 sequences, roughly 5% recorded once. Broader study findings: The study's VDJdb matching favored anti-spike CD8 responses and missed private and CD4 specificities.

This receptor was identified in an adult who was a healthcare worker with PCR-confirmed SARS-CoV-2 infection or an uninfected control (not recorded which). Sequenced here: whole blood, sampled at baseline. The chain has TRBV12-3 or TRBV12-4 and TRBJ2-3, with D possibly being TRBD2 (6 bases). The CDR3 nucleotides are TGTGCCAGCAATCGGCGGGATCGGGGCACAGATACGCAGTATTTT. Its translation: CASNRRDRGTDTQYF.